This entry lists 12 T cell receptor beta chains sequenced from one sample in a study of human T cells and chemical hapten exposure. Time point meaning: patch test 2, 6 weeks after DPC sensitization. The treatment was: therapeutic diphenylcyclopropenone sensitization with weekly scalp DPC. TCRdb independently ran MiXCR on the RACE reads; one entry per CDR3 protein. Among about 110,000 distinct CDR3 sequences, approximately 8.8% were seen once, and the ten largest hold about 3%. This specimen was whole blood, taken in connection with sensitization to the hapten diphenylcyclopropenone (DPC). Receptors were obtained from a woman in her forties with alopecia areata. Some clones in this sample may be carry-over from other donors' samples.

This clonotype came up many times. The chain carries TRBV7-2 and TRBJ2-7; 11 nucleotides line up with TRBD2. In germline, CDR1 is SGHTA, CDR2 FQGNSA. The length of the CDR3 is 18 residues. The J segment lost 2 bases and the V segment lost 1 base, leaving 10 bases of the junction unmatched. The CDR3 region is CASSLVSLAGGSPYEQYF. DNA of the CDR3: TGTGCCAGCAGCTTAGTTAGCCTAGCGGGGGGTTCCCCCTACGAGCAGTACTTC.

This clonotype was seen at least ten times. CDR3 sequence: CASSPQGAGTGELFF. The CDR3 region has the DNA TGTGCCAGCAGTCCCCAGGGGGCGGGCACCGGGGAGCTGTTTTTT. The chain employs TRBV12-3 or TRBV12-4 and TRBJ2-2, with 8 bases aligning to TRBD1. Losses at the gene ends were 5 bases for V and 4 bases for J; bases not matched to a gene: 6. This CDR3 comprises 15 residues.

This chain uses TRBV18 with TRBJ2-7; D not certain. Trimming shortened V by 2 bases and J by 3 bases, and 11 bases separated the two germline ends. Germline loops: CDR1 KGHSH, CDR2 LQKENI. The CDR3 covers 14 residues. The DNA for the CDR3 is TGTGCCAGCTCACCATCCCCGGGCCACTACGAGCAGTACTTC. Its protein is CASSPSPGHYEQYF.

This clonotype occurred a few times. This chain links TRBV28 with TRBJ1-5, with TRBD1 identical over 12 bases. Germline lookup yields CDR1 MDHEN and CDR2 SYDVKM. This CDR3 region has 14 residues. V lost 6 bases to trimming and J lost 7 bases; unmatched junction nucleotides: 4. CDR3 nucleotide sequence: TGTGCCAGCAGCGGGACAGGGGGCGCCCAGCCCCAGCATTTT. This translates into CASSGTGGAQPQHF.

This clonotype was seen only a few times. The gene calls are TRBV27 and TRBJ1-2, with D maybe TRBD1 (5 bases). The germline V and J ends were trimmed by 6 bases and 3 bases, with 14 bases remaining between them. CDR1 and CDR2 from the germline V gene are MNHEY and SMNVEV (reference sequence). This CDR3 is 14 amino acids long. The CDR3: CASSWTDSHYGYTF. In DNA form, the CDR3 reads TGTGCCAGCAGCTGGACCGACAGTCACTATGGCTACACCTTC.

This clonotype was picked up many times. This chain joins TRBV4-3 and TRBJ2-5; TRBD1 is a possible D gene (6 bases). The CDR3 covers 16 residues. Germline V gene lookup returns CDR1 LGHNA and CDR2 YSLEER. V was cut by 4 bases and J by 0 bases, with 15 bases left in between. The CDR3 here is CASSRRDTNYQETQYF. CDR3 DNA sequence: TGCGCCAGCAGCCGCCGGGACACTAACTACCAAGAGACCCAGTACTTC.

A few counts support this clonotype. The chain recombines TRBV7-9 with TRBJ2-5; D gene ambiguous. This CDR3 is 14 amino acids long. V was shortened by 8 bases and J by 5 bases, with 18 bases between the two germline ends. Germline assignment: CDR1 SEHNR and CDR2 FQNEAQ (reference sequence). The CDR3 DNA is TGTGCCAGCTCCAGATTAGTCCAAGGGGAGACCCAGTACTTC. This codes for CASSRLVQGETQYF.

This rearrangement joins TRBV7-9 to TRBJ1-4; D unclear. V shed 1 base and J shed 7 bases, with 7 bases lying between them. The germline CDR1 and CDR2 sequences are SEHNR and FQNEAQ (reference sequence). The CDR3 runs 13 residues. The chain's CDR3 is CASSLERGEKLFF. The CDR3 DNA reads as TGTGCCAGCAGCTTAGAACGGGGTGAAAAACTGTTTTTT.

The chain combines TRBV2 with TRBJ1-1; D is ambiguous. The germline V gene has CDR1 SNHLY and CDR2 FYNNEI. The CDR3 runs to 12 residues. The germline V and J ends were trimmed by 6 bases and 14 bases, with 19 bases remaining between them. CDR3 amino acids: CASSRSRGPSFF. Here the CDR3 DNA reads TGTGCCAGCAGCCGATCGAGAGGTCCATCCTTCTTT.

This chain connects TRBV20-1 to TRBJ2-7; D possibly matches TRBD1 or TRBD2 (5 bases each). The V and J ends lost 8 bases and 6 bases respectively, with 14 bases between them. The V gene's germline CDR1 is DFQATT and CDR2 SNEGSKA (reference sequence). The CDR3 covers 11 residues. CDR3 protein: CSTTNGGEQYF. CDR3 bases: TGCAGTACAACAAATGGGGGCGAGCAGTACTTC.

In this sample, this clonotype turned up many times. J is TRBJ2-3 and V is TRBV5-1; 7 bases line up with TRBD1. Germline V gene data show CDR1 as SGHRS and CDR2 as YFSETQ. The CDR3 length is 16 residues. Germline trimming cut 4 bases from V and 4 bases from J; bases unmatched to any gene: 12. The CDR3 loop reads CASSTTGSKWADTQYF. CDR3 nucleotide sequence: TGCGCCAGCAGCACGACAGGGTCAAAGTGGGCAGATACGCAGTATTTT.

This clonotype was observed at least ten times. J is TRBJ1-4 and V is TRBV6-6; D gene ambiguous. The germline V and J ends were trimmed by 0 bases and 8 bases, with 13 bases remaining between them. CDR1 MNHNY and CDR2 SVGAGI come from the germline V gene (reference sequence). The CDR3 covers 15 residues. In nucleotides, the CDR3 is TGTGCCAGCAGTTACTCGCGGGCTTCGGGCGAAAAACTGTTTTTT. This gives the protein CASSYSRASGEKLFF.